This T cell receptor (delta chain) was sequenced in a study of gamma-delta T cells after stem cell transplantation. TCRdb called clones anew from the RT-PCR reads with CATT. This table has some 2,000 delta-chain clones, less than 4% appearing once. In germline, CDR1 is GEAIGNYY, CDR2 EKD. The CDR3 runs to 20 residues. Note on this clone: A far larger clone is one nucleotide away, so this likely arose from a read error. This specimen includes other DNA sequences encoding the same CDR3.

What was sequenced was gamma-delta T cells. The clonotype was recovered from a human donor. It is not recorded whose cells these are; they may come from a transplant donor. The chain recombines TRDV2 with TRDJ1, with 12 bases that match TRDD3. The CDR3 DNA sequence: TGTGCCTGTGACACTCTACGGTCTGGGGGATACGATCGGGACACCGACAAACTCATCTTT. Residues: CACDTLRSGGYDRDTDKLIF.